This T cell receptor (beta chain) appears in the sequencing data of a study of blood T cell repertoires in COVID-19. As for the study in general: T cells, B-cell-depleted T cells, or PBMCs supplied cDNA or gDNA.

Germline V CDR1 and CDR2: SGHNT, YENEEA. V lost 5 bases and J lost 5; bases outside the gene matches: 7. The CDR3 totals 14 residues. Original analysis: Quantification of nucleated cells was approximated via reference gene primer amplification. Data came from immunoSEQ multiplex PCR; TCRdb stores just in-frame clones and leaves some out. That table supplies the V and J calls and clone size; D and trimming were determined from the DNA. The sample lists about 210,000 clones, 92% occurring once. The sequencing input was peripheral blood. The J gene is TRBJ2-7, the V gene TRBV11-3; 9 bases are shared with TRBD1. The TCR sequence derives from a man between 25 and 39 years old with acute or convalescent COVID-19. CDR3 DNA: TGTGCCAGCAGCAATAACAGGGGGCTCAACGAGCAGTACTTC. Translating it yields CASSNNRGLNEQYF.